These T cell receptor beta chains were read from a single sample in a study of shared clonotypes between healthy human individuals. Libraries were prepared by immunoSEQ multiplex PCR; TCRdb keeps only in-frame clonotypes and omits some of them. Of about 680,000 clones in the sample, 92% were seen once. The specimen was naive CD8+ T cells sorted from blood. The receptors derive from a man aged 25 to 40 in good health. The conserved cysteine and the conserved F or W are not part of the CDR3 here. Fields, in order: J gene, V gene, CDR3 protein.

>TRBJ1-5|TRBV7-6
ASSDYNQPQH
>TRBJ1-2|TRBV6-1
ASSSPAGTVYGYT
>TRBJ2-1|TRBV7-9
ASRQVVAGGPGNEQF
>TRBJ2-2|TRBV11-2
ASSLGLAGAGELF
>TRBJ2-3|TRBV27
ASSRPRGRRGGDTQY
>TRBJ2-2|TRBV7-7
ASSLGTGFGELF
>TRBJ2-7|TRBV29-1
SVLTGGSYEQY
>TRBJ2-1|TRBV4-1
ASSHTSGTGSNEQF
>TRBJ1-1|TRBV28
ASSFAIGTEAF
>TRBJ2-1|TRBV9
ASSPGTSSLEQF
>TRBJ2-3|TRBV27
ASSARDRVGDTQY
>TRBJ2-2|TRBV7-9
ASSALAGEEAGELF
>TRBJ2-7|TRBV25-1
ASSASPLMNSYEQY
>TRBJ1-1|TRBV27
ASSLLQGSGGFLLNTEAF
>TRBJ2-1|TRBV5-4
ASSLNGLAGAMGQF
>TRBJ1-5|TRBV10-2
ASSESGQGRH